This TCR beta chain was recovered during a study of cytomegalovirus exposure and HLA in healthy donors. Study findings and constraints: The study recorded 150 to 200 TCR beta chains that were cytomegalovirus-associated. As immune exposure information, only CMV serostatus was available.

In the case of this clone: The antigen is not known.

In nominal health when sampled, donors likely had unrecorded immune exposures nonetheless. Vbeta (60) and Jbeta (13) primers were used in the PCR. Repertoires were generated with immunoSEQ multiplex PCR, while TCRdb's copy carries only in-frame clones and drops some. The sample records about 200,000 clones, 65% to 90% being singletons. The specimen was PBMCs. The origin of this receptor is a girl aged 10-17 years in good health and CMV-seronegative.

The CDR3 protein is CASRDRGRDYGYTF. CDR3 nucleotides: TGTGCCAGCAGGGACAGGGGGCGCGACTATGGCTACACCTTC. The J gene is TRBJ1-2, the V gene TRBV27; 11 bases agree with TRBD1. CDR1 is MNHEY, CDR2 SMNVEV, per germline (reference sequence). The J segment lost 3 bases and the V segment lost 6 bases, leaving 3 bases of the junction unmatched. The CDR3 covers 14 residues.